This T cell receptor (beta chain) was found in a study of blood T cell repertoires in COVID-19. Study overall: Italy, Spain and the United States were the sources of the convalescent and acute COVID-19 samples. PBMCs, B-cell-depleted T cells, or T cells provided the cDNA or gDNA that made up the material.

Here immunoSEQ multiplex PCR was the method, and the copy in TCRdb shows in-frame clones only, minus some. The profile shows hundreds of thousands of clones, roughly 84% of them singletons. Participants were placed into cohorts based on the clinical history they reported. The CDR3 spans 15 residues. V was pared by 6 bases and J by 6 bases, with 10 bases of the junction left unmatched. CDR1 is MDHEN and CDR2 is SYDVKM in the germline V gene. The TCR originated in a woman aged 40-49 years who had recovered from COVID-19. The specimen was PBMCs or T cells enriched from blood (not recorded which). The V and J genes are TRBV28 and TRBJ2-1, with 8 bases fitting TRBD2. CDR3 protein: CASRPTAGDRNEQFF. DNA of the CDR3: TGTGCCAGCAGACCCACAGCGGGAGATCGCAATGAGCAGTTCTTC.